These 11 T cell receptor beta chains originate from one sample sequenced in a study of radiation and T cells in renal cell carcinoma. Only in-frame clones appear in the TCRdb table, and some are missing; sequencing was by immunoSEQ multiplex PCR. The sample lists roughly 49,000 clones; 80% were seen once. Time point given: blood 2 weeks post-SBRT. Indicated treatment: 15 Gy SBRT to primary tumor, nephrectomy 4 weeks later. The sequences come from blood, collected from a patient whose treatment included radiotherapy and nephrectomy. These receptors were obtained from a woman in her 70s with renal cell carcinoma.

The genes are TRBV9 and TRBJ2-7; possible D gene TRBD2, 5 bases. Trimming removed 0 bases at V and 0 bases at J, with 7 bases between. There are 14 residues in the CDR3. Germline V lookup: CDR1 SGDLS, CDR2 YYNGEE. The CDR3 DNA reads as TGTGCCAGCAGCGTAGAGGAGGACTCCTACGAGCAGTACTTC. This sequence encodes CASSVEEDSYEQYF. Supplemented by reference TRBV9 and TRBJ2-7, the full variable domain reads DSGVTQTPKHLITATGQRVTLRCSPRSGDLSVYWYQQSLDQGLQFLIQYYNGEERAKGNILERFSAQQFPDLHSELNLSSLELGDSALYFCASSVEEDSYEQYFGPGTRLTVT.

The chain combines TRBV9 with TRBJ2-5; 13 bases are shared with TRBD2. Germline trimming cut 4 bases from V and 2 bases from J; bases unmatched to any gene: 5. This CDR3 has 16 amino acids. The germline V gene has CDR1 SGDLS and CDR2 YYNGEE. The CDR3 reads CASSFGTSGNQETQYF. In DNA form, the CDR3 reads TGTGCCAGCAGCTTCGGGACTAGCGGGAATCAAGAGACCCAGTACTTC.

This clone was found once. The rearrangement uses TRBV5-1 and TRBJ2-3; 8 bases fit TRBD2. The V and J ends lost 4 bases and 2 bases, in that order; junction bases with no gene match: 12. This CDR3 contains 17 residues. Germline values: CDR1 SGHRS, CDR2 YFSETQ. CDR3 in amino acids: CASSLQPERGHTDTQYF. Here the CDR3 DNA reads TGCGCCAGCAGCCTACAACCCGAGCGGGGGCACACAGATACGCAGTATTTT. Together with reference TRBV5-1 and TRBJ2-3, the CDR3 gives the full variable domain: KAGVTQTPRYLIKTRGQQVTLSCSPISGHRSVSWYQQTPGQGLQFLFEYFSETQRNKGNFPGRFSGRQFSNSRSEMNVSTLELGDSALYLCASSLQPERGHTDTQYFGPGTRLTVL.

The CDR3 DNA sequence: TGTGCCAGTAGTAGCCATGCAGGGGTTGGCACTGAAGCTTTCTTT. Residues: CASSSHAGVGTEAFF. The V and J genes are TRBV19 and TRBJ1-1; a weak D match, TRBD1 (6 bases). The V gene's germline CDR1 is LNHDA and CDR2 SQIVND (reference sequence). This CDR3 region has 15 residues. Trimming cost V 4 bases and J 4 bases, with 16 bases left between them. The complete variable domain, with remaining parts taken from reference TRBV19 and TRBJ1-1, reads DGGITQSPKYLFRKEGQNVTLSCEQNLNHDAMYWYRQDPGQGLRLIYYSQIVNDFQKGDIAEGYSVSREKKESFPLTVTSAQKNPTAFYLCASSSHAGVGTEAFFGQGTRLTVV.

The V and J genes are TRBV5-1 and TRBJ1-2; perhaps TRBD1 as D (6 bases). V lost 6 bases to trimming and J lost 8 bases, with 17 bases between them. CDR1 SGHRS and CDR2 YFSETQ come from the germline V gene. This CDR3 is built from 13 residues. For the CDR3, the DNA is TGCGCCAGCACTACCAGGCAGGGGAACGGCTACACCTTC. It translates to CASTTRQGNGYTF.

This chain connects TRBV19 to TRBJ2-5; TRBD2 might be the D (5 bases). CDR3 length: 14 residues. Trimming cost V 5 bases and J 5 bases, with 15 bases left between them. CDR1 and CDR2 from the germline V gene are LNHDA and SQIVND (reference sequence). This CDR3 reads CASSQRGPWETQYF. The CDR3 nucleotides read TGTGCCAGTAGTCAAAGAGGGCCCTGGGAGACCCAGTACTTC. The complete variable domain, with remaining parts taken from reference TRBV19 and TRBJ2-5, reads DGGITQSPKYLFRKEGQNVTLSCEQNLNHDAMYWYRQDPGQGLRLIYYSQIVNDFQKGDIAEGYSVSREKKESFPLTVTSAQKNPTAFYLCASSQRGPWETQYFGPGTRLLVL.

The J gene is TRBJ2-7, the V gene TRBV7-6; no clear D. Deletions cut 0 bases from V and 2 bases from J, with 5 bases between. CDR1 is SGHVS, CDR2 FNYEAQ, per germline. The CDR3 totals 13 residues. The CDR3 loop is CASSLASTYEQYF. The DNA for the CDR3 is TGTGCCAGCAGCTTAGCCAGCACCTACGAGCAGTACTTC.

The rearrangement joins TRBV7-9 to TRBJ2-5; D might be TRBD1 (6 bases). This CDR3 spans 13 amino acids. The V end lost 5 bases, the J end lost 2 bases, and 9 bases lay between the germline ends. Looked up from germline, CDR1 is SEHNR and CDR2 is FQNEAQ (reference sequence). This CDR3 reads CASSLGQQETQYF. DNA of the CDR3: TGTGCCAGCAGCCTAGGACAGCAAGAGACCCAGTACTTC. Using reference TRBV7-9 and TRBJ2-5 for the parts outside the CDR3, the full variable domain is DTGVSQNPRHKITKRGQNVTFRCDPISEHNRLYWYRQTLGQGPEFLTYFQNEAQLEKSRLLSDRFSAERPKGSFSTLEIQRTEQGDSAMYLCASSLGQQETQYFGPGTRLLVL.

The chain uses TRBV4-1 and TRBJ1-1, with a weak D call TRBD1 (5 bases). The CDR3 is made up of 14 amino acids. Germline V gene sequence: CDR1 MGHRA, CDR2 YSYEKL. V lost 0 bases and J lost 4, with 9 bases in between. CDR3 loop: CASSQDPRGTEAFF. The CDR3 nucleotides read TGCGCCAGCAGCCAAGATCCGAGGGGCACTGAAGCTTTCTTT.

The V call is TRBV19, the J call TRBJ1-2; 7 nucleotides align to TRBD1. The CDR3 is 16 amino acids. Germline V gives CDR1 LNHDA, CDR2 SQIVND (reference sequence). Trimming at V came to 5 bases and at J to 4 bases, leaving 13 bases not matched to a gene. CDR3 region: CASSSGGDSPFYGYTF. CDR3 coding DNA: TGTGCCAGTAGTTCTGGGGGGGACAGCCCCTTCTATGGCTACACCTTC.

This clone occurred a few times. The chain has TRBV5-1 and TRBJ2-5; 7 nucleotides agree with TRBD2. Germline V gene lookup returns CDR1 SGHRS and CDR2 YFSETQ. The CDR3 consists of 14 residues. V was clipped by 5 bases and J by 5 bases; unmatched bases: 9. The CDR3: CASSGRESSETQYF. DNA of the CDR3: TGCGCCAGCAGTGGGCGGGAGTCATCCGAGACCCAGTACTTC.